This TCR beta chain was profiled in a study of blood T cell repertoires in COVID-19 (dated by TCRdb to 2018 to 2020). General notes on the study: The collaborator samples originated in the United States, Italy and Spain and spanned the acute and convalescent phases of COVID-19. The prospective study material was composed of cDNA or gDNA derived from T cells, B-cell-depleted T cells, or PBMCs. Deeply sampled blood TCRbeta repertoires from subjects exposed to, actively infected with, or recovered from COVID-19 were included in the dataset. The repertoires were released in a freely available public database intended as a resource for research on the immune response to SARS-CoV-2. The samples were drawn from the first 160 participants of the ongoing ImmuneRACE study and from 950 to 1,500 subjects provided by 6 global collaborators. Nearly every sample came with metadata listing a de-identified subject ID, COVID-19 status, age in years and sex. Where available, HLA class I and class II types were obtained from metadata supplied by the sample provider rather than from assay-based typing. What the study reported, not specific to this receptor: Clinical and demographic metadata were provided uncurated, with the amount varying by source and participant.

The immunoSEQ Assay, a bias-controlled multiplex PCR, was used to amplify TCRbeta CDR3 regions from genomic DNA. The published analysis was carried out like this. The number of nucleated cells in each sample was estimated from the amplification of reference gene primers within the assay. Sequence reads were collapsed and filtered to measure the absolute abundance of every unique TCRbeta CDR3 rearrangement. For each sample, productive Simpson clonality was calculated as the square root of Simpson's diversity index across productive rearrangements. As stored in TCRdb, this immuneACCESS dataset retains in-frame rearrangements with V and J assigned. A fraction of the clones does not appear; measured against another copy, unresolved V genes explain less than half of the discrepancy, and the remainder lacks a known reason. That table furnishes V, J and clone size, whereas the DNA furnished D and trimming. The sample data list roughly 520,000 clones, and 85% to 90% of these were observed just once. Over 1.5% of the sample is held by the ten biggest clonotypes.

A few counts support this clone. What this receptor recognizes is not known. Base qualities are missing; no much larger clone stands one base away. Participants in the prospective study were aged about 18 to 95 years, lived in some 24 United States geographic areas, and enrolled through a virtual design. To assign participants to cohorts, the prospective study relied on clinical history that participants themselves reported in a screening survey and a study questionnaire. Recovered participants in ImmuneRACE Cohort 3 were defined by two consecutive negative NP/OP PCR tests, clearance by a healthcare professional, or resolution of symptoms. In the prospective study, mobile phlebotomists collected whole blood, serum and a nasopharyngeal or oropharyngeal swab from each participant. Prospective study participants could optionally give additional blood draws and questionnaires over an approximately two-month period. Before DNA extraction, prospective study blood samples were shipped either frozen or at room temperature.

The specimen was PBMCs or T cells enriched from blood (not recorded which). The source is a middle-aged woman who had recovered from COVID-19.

CDR3 protein: CASSLARVGETQYF. Here is the DNA: TGCGCCAGCAGCTTGGCCAGGGTGGGTGAGACCCAGTACTTC. The rearranged chain carries TRBV5-1 and TRBJ2-5, with TRBD1 as a weak D call on 5 bases. V is pared back by 0 bases and J by 5 bases, with 11 bases lying between the germline termini. The germline V gene encodes CDR1 SGHRS and CDR2 YFSETQ. The CDR3 measures 14 amino acids from cysteine to phenylalanine. Only the CDR3 part of the read is kept: 42 bases, read in frame from the first base.